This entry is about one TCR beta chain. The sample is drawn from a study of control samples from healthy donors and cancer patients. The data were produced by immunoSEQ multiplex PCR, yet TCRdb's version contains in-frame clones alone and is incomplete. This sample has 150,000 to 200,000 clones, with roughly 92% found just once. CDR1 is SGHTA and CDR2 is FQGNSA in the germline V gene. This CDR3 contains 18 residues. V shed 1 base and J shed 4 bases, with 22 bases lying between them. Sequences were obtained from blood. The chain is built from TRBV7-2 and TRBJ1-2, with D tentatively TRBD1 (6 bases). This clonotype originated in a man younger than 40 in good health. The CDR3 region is CASSLDKAGAPKLYGYTF. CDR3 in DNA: TGTGCCAGCAGCTTAGATAAGGCAGGGGCACCTAAGCTCTATGGCTACACCTTC.